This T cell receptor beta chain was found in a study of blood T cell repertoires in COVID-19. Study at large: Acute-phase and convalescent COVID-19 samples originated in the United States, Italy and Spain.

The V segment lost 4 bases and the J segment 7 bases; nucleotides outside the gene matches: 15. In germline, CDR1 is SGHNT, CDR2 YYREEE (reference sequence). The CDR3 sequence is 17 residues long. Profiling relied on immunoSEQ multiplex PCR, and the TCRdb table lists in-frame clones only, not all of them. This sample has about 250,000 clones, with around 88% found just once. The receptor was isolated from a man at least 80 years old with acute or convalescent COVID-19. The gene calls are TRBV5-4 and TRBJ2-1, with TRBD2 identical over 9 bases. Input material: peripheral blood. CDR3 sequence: CASSPPRLAGKTNEQFF. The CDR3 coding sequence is TGTGCCAGCAGCCCTCCGAGGCTAGCGGGAAAGACGAATGAGCAGTTCTTC.